One sample yielded the 5 T cell receptor beta chains listed below, sequenced in a study of glioma-infiltrating T cells. TCR alpha and beta CDR3 regions were amplified from RNA using iRepertoire nested multiplex PCR. TCRdb processed the multiplex PCR reads anew with MiXCR; each CDR3 protein has one entry. This table holds under 200,000 distinct CDR3 sequences, around 40% found once. Specimen: glioma tissue, nonneoplastic brain tissue, or PBMCs (not recorded which). The receptors derive from a human donor with low-grade glioma or glioblastoma, undergoing nonglioma brain surgery, or in good health (not recorded which).

This clonotype was detected ten times or more. The chain carries TRBV28 and TRBJ2-1; 8 bases match TRBD2. Germline loops: CDR1 MDHEN, CDR2 SYDVKM. The CDR3 runs to 15 residues. V shed 6 bases and J 1 base; nucleotides not matched to a gene: 5. As DNA, the CDR3 is TGTGCCAGCAGATATAGCGGGGCTTCCTACAATGAGCAGTTCTTC. It translates to CASRYSGASYNEQFF.

A word on this clonotype: This may be a read error: a much more frequent sequence differs by one nucleotide. The rearrangement joins TRBV29-1 to TRBJ1-5, with 8 nucleotides matching TRBD1. V was pared by 5 bases and J by 6 bases, with 9 bases of the junction left unmatched. Germline CDR1 reads SQVTM; CDR2 reads ANQGSEA. The CDR3 is made up of 14 amino acids. In DNA form, the CDR3 reads TGCAGCGTTAAGACCGGGACAGGTGGTCAGCCCCAGCATTTT. This sequence encodes CSVKTGTGGQPQHF.

This clonotype was counted between two and nine times. The chain employs TRBV19 and TRBJ1-4, with D possibly TRBD1 on 6 matching bases. CDR1 and CDR2 from the germline V gene are LNHDA and SQIVND (reference sequence). With 5 bases removed from V and 6 bases from J, the gap between germline ends came to 16 bases. The CDR3 runs 15 residues. CDR3 amino acids: CASSAIRGADEKLFF. The CDR3 nucleotides are TGTGCCAGTAGTGCCATCAGGGGCGCTGATGAAAAACTGTTTTTT.

This clonotype was counted many times. The chain combines TRBV5-4 with TRBJ2-3; D gene ambiguous. The V and J ends lost 0 bases and 0 bases respectively, with 8 bases between them. The CDR3 length is 15 residues. Looked up from germline, CDR1 is SGHNT and CDR2 is YYREEE (reference sequence). The DNA of the CDR3 is TGTGCCAGCAGCTTGGCCGCCGGGAGCACAGATACGCAGTATTTT. This codes for CASSLAAGSTDTQYF.

The CDR3 coding sequence is TGTGCCAGCAGTGAATTAGGAAGCGGGGGAAGATCCACAGATACGCAGTATTTT. Its translation: CASSELGSGGRSTDTQYF. V and J are TRBV2 and TRBJ2-3; 8 bases align to TRBD2. The J segment lost 2 bases and the V segment lost 2 bases, leaving 12 bases of the junction unmatched. Germline lookup yields CDR1 SNHLY and CDR2 FYNNEI. The CDR3 is 18 amino acids.